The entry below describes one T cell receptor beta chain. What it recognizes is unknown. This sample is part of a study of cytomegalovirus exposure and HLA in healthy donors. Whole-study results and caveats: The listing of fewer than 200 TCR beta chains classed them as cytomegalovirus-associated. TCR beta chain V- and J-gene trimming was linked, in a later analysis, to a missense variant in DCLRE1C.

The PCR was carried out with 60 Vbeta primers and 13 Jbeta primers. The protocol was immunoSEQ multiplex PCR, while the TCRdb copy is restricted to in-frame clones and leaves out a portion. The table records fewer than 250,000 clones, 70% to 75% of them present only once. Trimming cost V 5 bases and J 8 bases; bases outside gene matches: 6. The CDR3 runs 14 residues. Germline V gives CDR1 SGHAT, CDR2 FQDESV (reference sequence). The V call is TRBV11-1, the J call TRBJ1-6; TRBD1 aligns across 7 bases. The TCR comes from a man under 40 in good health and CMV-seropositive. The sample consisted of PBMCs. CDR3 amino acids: CASSRDSLHSPLHF. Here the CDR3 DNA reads TGTGCCAGCAGCCGGGACAGCCTACATTCACCCCTCCACTTT. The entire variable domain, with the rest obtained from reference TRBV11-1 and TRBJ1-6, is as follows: EAEVAQSPRYKITEKSQAVAFWCDPISGHATLYWYRQILGQGPELLVQFQDESVVDDSQLPKDRFSAERLKGVDSTLKIQPAELGDSAMYLCASSRDSLHSPLHFGNGTRLTVT.